This T cell receptor (beta chain) comes out of a study of beta chain features in type 1 diabetes. Every single donor gave one heparinised blood draw, and these averaged approximately 110 mL. The authors reverse transcribed all of the isolated RNA, so sequencing captured expressed TCRB transcripts. Clones were sequenced by immunoSEQ multiplex PCR, and TCRdb holds only the in-frame ones, with some missing. The sample shows about 180,000 clones, about 12% of them seen only once. This receptor was taken from a young woman in good health. Sequenced sample: central memory CD4+ T cells from blood.

This CDR3 is CASSEGQGNTEAFF. Written as DNA, the CDR3 is TGCGCCAGCAGCGAAGGACAGGGCAACACTGAAGCTTTCTTT. V is TRBV5-1 and J is TRBJ1-1, with TRBD1 identical over 8 bases. The length of the CDR3 is 14 residues. Trimming took 4 bases from V and 2 from J; bases not matched to a gene: 4. In germline, CDR1 is SGHRS, CDR2 YFSETQ.